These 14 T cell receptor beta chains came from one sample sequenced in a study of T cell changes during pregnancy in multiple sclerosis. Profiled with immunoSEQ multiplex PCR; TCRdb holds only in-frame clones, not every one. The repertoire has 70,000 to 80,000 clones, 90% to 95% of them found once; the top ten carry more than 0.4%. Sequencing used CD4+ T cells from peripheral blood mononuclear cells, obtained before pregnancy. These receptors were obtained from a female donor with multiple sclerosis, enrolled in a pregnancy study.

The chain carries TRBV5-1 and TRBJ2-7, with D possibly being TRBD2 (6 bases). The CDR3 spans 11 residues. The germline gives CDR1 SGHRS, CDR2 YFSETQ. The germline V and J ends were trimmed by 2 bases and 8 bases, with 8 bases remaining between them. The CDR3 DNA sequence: TGCGCCAGCAGCTTCGGCGGGAAGCAGTACTTC. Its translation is CASSFGGKQYF. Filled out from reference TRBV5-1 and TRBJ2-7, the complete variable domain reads KAGVTQTPRYLIKTRGQQVTLSCSPISGHRSVSWYQQTPGQGLQFLFEYFSETQRNKGNFPGRFSGRQFSNSRSEMNVSTLELGDSALYLCASSFGGKQYFGPGTRLTVT.

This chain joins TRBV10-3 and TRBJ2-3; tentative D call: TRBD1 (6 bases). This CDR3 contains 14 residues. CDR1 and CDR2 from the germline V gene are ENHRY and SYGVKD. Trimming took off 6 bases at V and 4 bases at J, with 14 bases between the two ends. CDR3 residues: CAISLQGEADTQYF. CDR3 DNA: TGTGCCATCAGCTTACAGGGTGAGGCAGATACGCAGTATTTT.

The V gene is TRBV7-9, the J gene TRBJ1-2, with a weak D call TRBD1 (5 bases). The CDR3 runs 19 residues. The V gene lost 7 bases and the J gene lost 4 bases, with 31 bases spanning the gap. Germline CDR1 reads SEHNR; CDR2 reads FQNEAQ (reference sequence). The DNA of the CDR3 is TGTGCCAGCAACTTCGATTCTGGTCTTGCGGGGCGGAGACTCTATGGCTACACCTTC. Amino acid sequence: CASNFDSGLAGRRLYGYTF.

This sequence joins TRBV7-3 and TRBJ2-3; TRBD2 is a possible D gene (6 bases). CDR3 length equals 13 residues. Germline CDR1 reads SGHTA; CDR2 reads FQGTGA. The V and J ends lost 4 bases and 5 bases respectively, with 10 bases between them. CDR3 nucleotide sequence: TGTGCCAGCAGCTCACGTAGCGGAGATACGCAGTATTTT. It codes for CASSSRSGDTQYF. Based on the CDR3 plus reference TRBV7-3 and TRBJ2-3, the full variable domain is GAGVSQTPSNKVTEKGKYVELRCDPISGHTALYWYRQSLGQGPEFLIYFQGTGAADDSGLPNDRFFAVRPEGSVSTLKIQRTERGDSAVYLCASSSRSGDTQYFGPGTRLTVL.

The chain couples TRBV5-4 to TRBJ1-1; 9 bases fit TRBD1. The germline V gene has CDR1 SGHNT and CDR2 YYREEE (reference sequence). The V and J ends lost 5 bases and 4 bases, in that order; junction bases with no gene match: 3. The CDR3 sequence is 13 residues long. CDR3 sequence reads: CASSSTGGTEAFF. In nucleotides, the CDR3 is TGTGCCAGCAGTTCGACAGGGGGCACTGAAGCTTTCTTT.

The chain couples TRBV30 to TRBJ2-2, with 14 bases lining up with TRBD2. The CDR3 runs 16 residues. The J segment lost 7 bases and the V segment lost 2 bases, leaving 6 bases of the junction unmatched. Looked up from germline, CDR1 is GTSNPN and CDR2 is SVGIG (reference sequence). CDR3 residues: CAWSLGLAGVVGELFF. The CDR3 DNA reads TGTGCCTGGAGTCTGGGACTAGCGGGAGTGGTCGGGGAGCTGTTTTTT.

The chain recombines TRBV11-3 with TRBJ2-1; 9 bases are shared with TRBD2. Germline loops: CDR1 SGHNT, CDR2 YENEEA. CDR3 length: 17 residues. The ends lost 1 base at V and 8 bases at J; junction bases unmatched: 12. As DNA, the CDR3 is TGTGCCAGCAGCTTAGGTTTAATAGCGGGAGCGGAAGATGAGCAGTTCTTC. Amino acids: CASSLGLIAGAEDEQFF.

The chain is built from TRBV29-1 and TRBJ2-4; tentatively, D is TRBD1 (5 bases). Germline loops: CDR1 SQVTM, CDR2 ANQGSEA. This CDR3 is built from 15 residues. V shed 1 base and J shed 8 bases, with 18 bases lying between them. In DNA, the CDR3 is TGCAGCGTTGAAGTCCCGGCAGGGATTGCGGACATTCAGTACTTC. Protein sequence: CSVEVPAGIADIQYF. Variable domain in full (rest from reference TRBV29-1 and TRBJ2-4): SAVISQKPSRDICQRGTSLTIQCQVDSQVTMMFWYRQQPGQSLTLIATANQGSEATYESGFVIDKFPISRPNLTFSTLTVSNMSPEDSSIYLCSVEVPAGIADIQYFGAGTRLSVL.

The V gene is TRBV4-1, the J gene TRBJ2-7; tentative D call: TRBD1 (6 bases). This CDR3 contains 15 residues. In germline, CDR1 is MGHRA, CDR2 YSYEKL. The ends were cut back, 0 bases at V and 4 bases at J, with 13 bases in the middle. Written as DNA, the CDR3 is TGCGCCAGCAGCCAAGATCGGGCAGGGGAATACGAGCAGTACTTC. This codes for CASSQDRAGEYEQYF.

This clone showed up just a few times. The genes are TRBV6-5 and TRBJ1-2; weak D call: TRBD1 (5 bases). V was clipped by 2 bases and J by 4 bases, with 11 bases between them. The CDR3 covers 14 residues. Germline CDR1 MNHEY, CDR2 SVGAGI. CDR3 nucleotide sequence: TGTGCCAGCAGTTACGGAAGGAGGGGCTATGGCTACACCTTC. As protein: CASSYGRRGYGYTF.

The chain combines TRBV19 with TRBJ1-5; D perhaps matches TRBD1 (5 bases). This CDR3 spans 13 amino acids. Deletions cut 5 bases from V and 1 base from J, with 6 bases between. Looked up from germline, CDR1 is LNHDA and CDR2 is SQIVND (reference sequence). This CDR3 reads CASSRQSNQPQHF. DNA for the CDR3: TGTGCCAGTAGTCGACAGAGCAATCAGCCCCAGCATTTT.

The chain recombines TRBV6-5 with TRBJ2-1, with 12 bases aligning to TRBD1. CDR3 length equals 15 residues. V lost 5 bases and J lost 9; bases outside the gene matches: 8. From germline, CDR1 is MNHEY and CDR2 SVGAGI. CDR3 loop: CASSKGDRGRSEQFF. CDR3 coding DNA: TGTGCCAGCAGTAAAGGGGACAGGGGGCGCAGTGAGCAGTTCTTC.

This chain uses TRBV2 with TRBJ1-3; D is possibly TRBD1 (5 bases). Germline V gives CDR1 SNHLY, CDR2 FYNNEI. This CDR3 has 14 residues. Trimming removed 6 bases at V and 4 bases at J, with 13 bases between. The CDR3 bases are TGTGCCAGCAGCCAACAGGTTGCCGGAAACACCATATATTTT. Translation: CASSQQVAGNTIYF.

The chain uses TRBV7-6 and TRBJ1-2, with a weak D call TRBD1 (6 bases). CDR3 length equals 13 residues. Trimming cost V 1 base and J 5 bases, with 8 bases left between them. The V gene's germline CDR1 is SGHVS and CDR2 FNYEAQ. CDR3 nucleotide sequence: TGTGCCAGCAGCTTAGACAGGGATTATGGCTACACCTTC. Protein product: CASSLDRDYGYTF.